This T cell receptor beta chain was captured in a study of T-cell memory formation after mild COVID-19. Study results and limitations: Second-wave clones that peaked on day 37 lacked confirmed SARS-CoV-2 specificity. Pre-infection memory contained some responding clones, which suggested that cross-reactive memory had joined. Balance between CD4 and CD8 was seen in clones contracting day 15 to 85, and a CD4+ lean was seen in later expanders.

The CDR3 runs to 16 residues. V gave up 1 base and J gave up 0 bases, with 12 bases separating them. Germline V CDR1 and CDR2: SGHTA, FQGNSA. MiXCR, applied by TCRdb to the 5' RACE reads, yields one record per CDR3 protein. The profile shows 550,000 to 700,000 distinct CDR3 sequences, around 17% of them singletons. On this clonotype itself: Its antigen is as yet unknown.

The genes are TRBV7-2 and TRBJ2-5, with TRBD2 as a possible D gene (5 bases). This TCR came from an adult woman who had mild COVID-19 (a few samples of this study predate the infection). Cell type and time point are not known. Sample: PBMCs or a T cell subset sorted from them (not recorded which). Here the CDR3 reads CASSLGRAEYQETQYF. For the CDR3, the DNA is TGTGCCAGCAGCTTAGGCCGAGCGGAGTACCAAGAGACCCAGTACTTC.